This T cell receptor beta chain was recorded in a study of Tregs in tolerant kidney transplant recipients. Regarding this clone: What it binds is unknown.

Study-wide results and caveats: Biological reproducibility was not directly addressed in this study.

Libraries were prepared by immunoSEQ multiplex PCR; TCRdb keeps only in-frame clonotypes and omits some of them. The sample has approximately 6,000 clones. Mixed chimerism was transient after nonmyeloablative marrow transplants from related graft donors. CD4+CD25+CD127- Tregs, CD4+CD25- non-Tregs, CD4 and CD8 cells were sorted. The material sequenced was CD8+ T cells from blood (PBMCs), taken 12 months after the transplant. The receptor was isolated from a human patient who received a combined kidney and bone marrow transplant. Some T cells may possibly be graft donor cells.

The CDR3: CSARDFRMATEAFF. The covered CDR3 bases are TGCAGTGCTAGAGATTTTCGAATGGCCACTGAA. The chain combines TRBV20-1 with TRBJ1-1; D remains ambiguous. The sequence runs out 3 residues before the end of the CDR3; the remainder is reconstructed from the germline J gene. The CDR3 has 14 residues. Trimming removed 0 bases from V and 4 bases from J, with 12 bases in between. Germline CDR1 is DFQATT and CDR2 is SNEGSKA (reference sequence).